The 16 T cell receptor beta chains listed next were all sequenced from one sample in a study of CXCR3-negative and CXCR3-positive naive CD8 T cells. General study results and limits: More hydrophobic TRB CDR3s occurred in CXCR3-positive than in CXCR3-negative naive cells.

The antigens of these receptors remain unknown. Carrying UMI labels, the TRB cDNA libraries were prepared through 5' RACE. TCRdb reprocessed the 5' RACE reads, with one entry per CDR3 protein and no DNA. The sample totals about 94,000 distinct CDR3 sequences; its top ten clones hold approximately 0.53%. The sample taken for sequencing was naive CXCR3+ CD8+ T cells from blood. Subset: CD45RO-CCR7+CD27+CD95- naive CD8+ T cells expressing CXCR3 (TNR3+). The receptor source for this set is a human donor in good health. Some clones in this sample may be carry-over from other donors' samples.

V is TRBV24-1 and J is TRBJ2-5. This CDR3 is 16 amino acids long. The germline CDR1 and CDR2 sequences are KGHDR and SFDVKD. The CDR3 protein is CATSDSDSANEETQYF.

This chain connects TRBV27 to TRBJ2-3; TCRdb selects TRBD2, and the lack of DNA leaves this call unchecked. Germline loops: CDR1 MNHEY, CDR2 SMNVEV (reference sequence). The length of the CDR3 is 12 residues. The CDR3 spells CASSYGRDTQYF.

The V call is TRBV12-5, the J call TRBJ2-3. Germline CDR1 and CDR2: LGHNT and FRNRAP. There are 13 residues in the CDR3. The CDR3 protein is CASSSTSTDTQYF.

The genes are TRBV4-1 and TRBJ2-3; the D call of TRBD2 rests on TCRdb alone, since no DNA is present to check it. The CDR3 extends over 16 amino acids. Germline loops: CDR1 MGHRA, CDR2 YSYEKL. The CDR3: CASSQGLKEDTDTQYF.

This rearrangement joins TRBV5-1 to TRBJ2-1; the D call of TRBD2 rests on TCRdb alone, since no DNA is present to check it. The germline V gene has CDR1 SGHRS and CDR2 YFSETQ. The CDR3 covers 16 residues. The CDR3 here is CASSLMREGPYNEQFF.

V gene TRBV3-1 combines with J gene TRBJ2-5; TCRdb selects TRBD1, and the lack of DNA leaves this call unchecked. There are 15 residues in the CDR3. Per the germline V gene, CDR1 is LGHDT and CDR2 is YNNKEL (reference sequence). The CDR3: CASSPVPNREETQYF.

This chain uses TRBV12-3 or TRBV12-4 with TRBJ1-3; TCRdb's D call of TRBD1 is untestable without DNA. The CDR3 length is 16 residues. CDR3 protein: CASSSTGSMRGNTIYF.

This chain joins TRBV7-3 and TRBJ2-2; TCRdb designates TRBD1, a call that cannot be tested without DNA. The CDR3 has 15 amino acids. CDR1 is SGHTA and CDR2 is FQGTGA in the germline V gene. The CDR3 region is CASSPGTGNPGELFF.

The chain combines TRBV12-3 or TRBV12-4 with TRBJ2-2; the TRBD1 assignment by TCRdb is unverifiable without DNA. This CDR3 is 15 amino acids long. Here the CDR3 reads CASSWDRGNTGELFF.

The chain links TRBV12-3 or TRBV12-4 to TRBJ2-7; TCRdb selects TRBD1, and the lack of DNA leaves this call unchecked. The CDR3 loop spans 12 amino acids. This CDR3 is CASKTDRDEQYF.

V is TRBV5-1 and J is TRBJ1-6; without DNA, the TCRdb call of TRBD1 cannot be checked. The germline gives CDR1 SGHRS, CDR2 YFSETQ. The CDR3 has 15 residues. The CDR3 protein is CASSLERGDNSPLHF.

The chain is built from TRBV5-1 and TRBJ2-2; the TCRdb call, TRBD2, lacks DNA for checking. Per germline, CDR1 SGHRS and CDR2 YFSETQ. This CDR3 region has 17 residues. The CDR3 protein is CASSLVGLAENTGELFF.

The genes are TRBV28 and TRBJ2-2. CDR3 length: 14 residues. CDR1 is MDHEN, CDR2 SYDVKM, per germline. The CDR3 here is CASSSYRDTGELFF.

CDR3 sequence: CASSPLAGEQFF. The gene calls are TRBV9 and TRBJ2-1; the D gene TCRdb calls, TRBD2, cannot be checked with no DNA. Germline V gives CDR1 SGDLS, CDR2 YYNGEE. The CDR3 loop spans 12 amino acids.

The gene calls are TRBV11-2 and TRBJ2-1; TCRdb's assignment of TRBD2 cannot be checked, as there is no DNA. This CDR3 is built from 14 residues. The germline V gene has CDR1 SGHAT and CDR2 FQNNGV. This CDR3 reads CASSPVAGAGEQFF.

The chain joins TRBV11-2 to TRBJ2-7; TCRdb returns TRBD1, unconfirmable since there is no DNA. The CDR3 runs to 15 residues. In germline, CDR1 is SGHAT, CDR2 FQNNGV. The CDR3 here is CASSLAPLVSYEQYF. The full variable domain, with the rest looked up from reference TRBV11-2 and TRBJ2-7, is EAGVAQSPRYKIIEKRQSVAFWCNPISGHATLYWYQQILGQGPKLLIQFQNNGVVDDSQLPKDRFSAERLKGVDSTLKIQPAKLEDSAVYLCASSLAPLVSYEQYFGPGTRLTVT.